The clone carrying this T cell receptor beta chain was counted a few times. Antigen: not known. The data stem from a study of T cell repertoires in cytomegalovirus infection. Study outcomes and limitations: Identification of carriers of CMV plus the relevant HLA was achieved through cumulative public TCR beta family frequency. The study found HLA-C-restricted CMV-specific TCR beta clonotypes dominating the ex vivo response.

TCRdb fed the reads into MiXCR, producing one record per CDR3 protein. The repertoire includes about 770,000 distinct CDR3 sequences, almost 30% of them detected once, and less than 15% sits in the top ten. The length of the CDR3 is 17 residues. CDR1 is SGHVS and CDR2 is FNYEAQ in the germline V gene. With 2 bases clipped from V and 1 base from J, the junction kept 1 base outside the gene matches. Material: cultured CD8+ T cells from PBMCs, obtained from culture after CMV antigen stimulation. V and J are TRBV7-6 and TRBJ2-1; the match to TRBD2 covers 14 bases. The receptor's source is a human donor in good health (CMV status not recorded). Some clones in this sample may be carry-over from other donors' samples. This CDR3 is CASSLRTSGGSYNEQFF. CDR3 coding DNA: TGTGCCAGCAGCTTAAGGACTAGCGGGGGGTCCTACAATGAGCAGTTCTTC. Full variable domain (outside the CDR3, taken from reference TRBV7-6 and TRBJ2-1): GAGVSQSPRYKVTKRGQDVALRCDPISGHVSLYWYRQALGQGPEFLTYFNYEAQQDKSGLPNDRFSAERPEGSISTLTIQRTEQRDSAMYRCASSLRTSGGSYNEQFFGPGTRLTVL.